This TCR beta chain was captured in a study of T cell clonality in common variable immunodeficiency. Study-level results: Reportedly, TCR beta sequences from common variable immunodeficiency showed fewer deletions and N-nucleotide insertions.

Profiled with immunoSEQ multiplex PCR; TCRdb holds only in-frame clones, not every one. The sample gives about 26,000 clones, none seen only once, and the top ten clones hold 4%. In its sample, this clone was seen many times. Its antigen is still unknown. Read data end 3 residues before the CDR3 end; the end is taken from the germline J gene. Trimming stripped 5 bases from V and 0 bases from J, with 22 bases between. From germline, CDR1 is KGHSH and CDR2 LQKENI. CDR3 length equals 18 residues. This sequence was found in a human donor with common variable immunodeficiency. V is TRBV18 and J is TRBJ1-1; D possibly corresponds to TRBD1 (6 bases). The sequenced material came from peripheral blood mononuclear cells. CDR3 residues: CASSTAGAAGIMNTEAFF. The CDR3 bases that were read are TGTGCCAGCTCAACCGCGGGGGCCGCAGGGATCATGAACACTGAA.